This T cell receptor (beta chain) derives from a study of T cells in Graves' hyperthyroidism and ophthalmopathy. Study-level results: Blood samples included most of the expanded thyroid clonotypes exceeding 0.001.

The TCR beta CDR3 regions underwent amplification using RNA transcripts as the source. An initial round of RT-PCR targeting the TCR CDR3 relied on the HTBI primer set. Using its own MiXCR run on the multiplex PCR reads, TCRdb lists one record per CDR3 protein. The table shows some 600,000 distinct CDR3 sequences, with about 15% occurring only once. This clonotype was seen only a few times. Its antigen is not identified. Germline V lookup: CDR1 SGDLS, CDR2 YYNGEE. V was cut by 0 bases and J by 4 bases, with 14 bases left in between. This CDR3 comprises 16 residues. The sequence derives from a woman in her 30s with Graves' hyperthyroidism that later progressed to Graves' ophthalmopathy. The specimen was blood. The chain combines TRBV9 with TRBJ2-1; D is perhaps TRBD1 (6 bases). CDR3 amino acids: CASSVDRGQSYNEQFF. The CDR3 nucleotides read TGTGCCAGCAGCGTAGATCGAGGACAGAGTTACAATGAGCAGTTCTTC.